This TCR beta chain was observed in a study of T cell repertoires in cytomegalovirus infection. Across the study: It was the public TCR beta signatures that indicated both CMV infection and matching HLA type. Notes on the study in general: The response measured ex vivo was dominated by TCR beta clonotypes (HLA-C-restricted and CMV-specific).

This clonotype has more than one count but fewer than ten. The antigen is undetermined. The CDR3 has 14 residues. V was cut by 5 bases and J by 2 bases, with 13 bases left in between. Germline CDR1 reads ENHRY; CDR2 reads SYGVKD. TCRdb re-derived calls from the reads in MiXCR, one entry per CDR3 protein. The sample carries around 180,000 distinct CDR3 sequences, 25% to 30% recorded once. Sequencing used PBMCs. V is TRBV10-3 and J is TRBJ2-7; no clear D gene. The clonotype originates from a human donor in good health (CMV status not recorded). Some clones in this sample may be carry-over from other donors' samples. The CDR3 sequence: CAISSTDFAYEQYF. The CDR3 DNA reads TGTGCCATCAGTAGTACCGATTTCGCCTACGAGCAGTACTTC.